A selection of T cell receptor beta chains follows, all from one sample in a study of identical twins. TCRdb redid the calling of the 5' RACE reads with MiXCR, one entry per CDR3 protein. The table has roughly 710,000 distinct CDR3 sequences, 6% to 6.5% seen once. The sample taken for sequencing was naive T cells sorted from blood. The receptors stem from a man between 18 and 29 years old in good health. Both conserved end residues are part of each CDR3. A D gene is named only where the DNA matches it firmly. For some rows the clone size is stated as once, few or many, or as a class when expanded; others skip it.

>few|TRBJ2-2|TRBV7-8|TRBD1
CASSLASRTGANTGELFF
TGTGCCAGCAGCTTAGCGTCCCGGACAGGAGCGAACACCGGGGAGCTGTTTTTT
>few|TRBJ2-3|TRBV9|TRBD1
CASSERPGQGSDTQYF
TGTGCCAGCAGCGAAAGACCGGGACAGGGGTCAGATACGCAGTATTTT
>many|TRBJ2-7|TRBV20-1|.
CSAISYEQYF
TGCAGTGCTATCTCCTACGAGCAGTACTTC
>many|TRBJ1-5|TRBV5-1|TRBD1
CARGQGNSNQPQHF
TGCGCCAGGGGACAGGGGAATAGCAATCAGCCCCAGCATTTT
>many|TRBJ2-1|TRBV20-1|.
CSARGGTGTDNEQFF
TGCAGTGCTAGAGGGGGAACAGGGACGGACAATGAGCAGTTCTTC
>.|TRBJ2-7|TRBV7-6|TRBD2
CASSFGTSGAYEQYF
TGTGCCAGCAGCTTTGGGACTAGCGGGGCCTACGAGCAGTACTTC
>many|TRBJ2-3|TRBV20-1|TRBD2
CSAIEGGPTDTQYF
TGCAGTGCTATCGAGGGAGGGCCCACAGATACGCAGTATTTT
>.|TRBJ1-5|TRBV20-1|.
CSATAPGTVNQPQHF
TGCAGTGCCACAGCCCCCGGGACGGTCAATCAGCCCCAGCATTTT
>.|TRBJ2-7|TRBV10-3|.
CAIHPQAFPYEQYF
TGTGCCATCCACCCACAGGCCTTTCCCTACGAGCAGTACTTC
>few|TRBJ2-2|TRBV11-2|.
CASSLDALTNTGELFF
TGTGCCAGCAGCTTAGACGCCCTCACGAACACCGGGGAGCTGTTTTTT
>many|TRBJ2-1|TRBV5-1|TRBD2
CASSLGVRLAFGNEQFF
TGCGCCAGCAGCTTGGGGGTTCGACTAGCTTTTGGCAATGAGCAGTTCTTC
>many|TRBJ2-5|TRBV12-3/TRBV12-4|TRBD2
CASRMALAGGRGKETQYF
TGTGCCAGCAGGATGGCACTAGCGGGAGGGCGGGGAAAAGAGACCCAGTACTTC
>many|TRBJ2-7|TRBV10-3|TRBD1
CAISVQGSYEQYF
TGTGCCATCAGTGTACAGGGGTCGTACGAGCAGTACTTC
>many|TRBJ2-5|TRBV20-1|.
CSARRDKETQYF
TGCAGTGCCCGGCGGGACAAAGAGACCCAGTACTTC
>few|TRBJ1-1|TRBV6-1|.
CASSLGRIRNTEAFF
TGTGCCAGCAGTCTCGGACGGATCCGGAACACTGAAGCTTTCTTT
>.|TRBJ2-2|TRBV7-9|TRBD2
CASSFLAGGMNTGELFF
TGTGCCAGCAGCTTTTTAGCGGGAGGGATGAACACCGGGGAGCTGTTTTTT
>many|TRBJ2-3|TRBV10-3|TRBD1
CATRRDRGRSSTDTQYF
TGTGCCACACGCCGGGACAGGGGCCGCTCTAGCACAGATACGCAGTATTTT
>few|TRBJ1-1|TRBV16|.
CASSQATGGTEAFF
TGTGCCAGCAGCCAAGCAACGGGGGGCACTGAAGCTTTCTTT
>many|TRBJ2-2|TRBV5-1|.
CASSIYRVSGELFF
TGCGCCAGCAGCATATACAGGGTGTCCGGGGAGCTGTTTTTT
>.|TRBJ2-5|TRBV6-5|.
CASSYSILTSGETQYF
TGTGCCAGCAGTTACTCGATTCTAACGTCGGGGGAGACCCAGTACTTC
>.|TRBJ1-2|TRBV6-1|.
CASSGLWGYTF
TGTGCCAGCAGTGGGCTTTGGGGCTACACCTTC
>many|TRBJ2-2|TRBV4-1|.
CASSQVSGWVAGELFF
TGCGCCAGCAGCCAAGTTTCAGGGTGGGTCGCCGGGGAGCTGTTTTTT